This entry lists 24 T cell receptor beta chains sequenced from one sample in a study of T-cell memory formation after mild COVID-19 (dated by TCRdb to the early 2020s). To prepare the library, 5' RACE was applied. Sequencer: Illumina NovaSeq 6000. TCRdb redid the processing of the public reads, applying fastp at Q25 and MiXCR, and retained in-frame beta chains. Rows are combined by CDR3 protein, so each entry shows the most common genes and DNA. Across this sample there are roughly 370,000 distinct CDR3 sequences, with approximately 16% seen only once. 20% to 25% of the sample rests with the top ten. The material sequenced was PBMCs or a T cell subset sorted from them (not recorded which). All receptors derive from a man younger than 35 who had mild COVID-19 (a few samples of this study predate the infection). The sample titles of this study are shuffled in the database, so cell type and time point are left out; the donor was told from shared clones.

In its sample, this clonotype was seen many times. The junction departs from germline at one end; a sequencing error may be responsible. V usage is TRBV7-2 and J usage is TRBJ1-5; D remains unclear. Germline V gene sequence: CDR1 SGHTA, CDR2 FQGNSA. The CDR3 runs 13 residues. Here the CDR3 DNA reads TGTGCCAGCAGTTTAGATCGGGATCAGCCCCAGCATTTT. Protein sequence: CASSLDRDQPQHF. Complete variable domain (other parts from reference TRBV7-2 and TRBJ1-5): GAGVSQSPSNKVTEKGKDVELRCDPISGHTALYWYRQSLGQGLEFLIYFQGNSAPDKSGLPSDRFSAERTGGSVSTLTIQRTQQEDSAVYLCASSLDRDQPQHFGDGTRLSIL.

This clonotype was detected many times. J is TRBJ2-3 and V is TRBV7-9; the D gene is possibly TRBD2 (6 bases). From germline, CDR1 is SEHNR and CDR2 FQNEAQ (reference sequence). The CDR3 spans 15 residues. The V end lost 4 bases, the J end lost 2 bases, and 13 bases lay between the germline ends. CDR3 loop: CASSSRLVTTDTQYF. The CDR3 DNA reads as TGTGCCAGCAGCTCCCGACTAGTAACCACAGATACGCAGTATTTT.

The chain links TRBV7-8 to TRBJ2-5; D is perhaps TRBD1 (6 bases). V lost 4 bases to trimming and J lost 2 bases, with 11 bases between them. The CDR3 has 14 amino acids. Per the germline V gene, CDR1 is SGHVS and CDR2 is FQNEAQ. The CDR3 coding sequence is TGTGCCAGCAGCTCGAGGGACATGCAAGAGACCCAGTACTTC. This sequence encodes CASSSRDMQETQYF.

The gene calls are TRBV7-9 and TRBJ1-6; D remains unclear. CDR1 and CDR2 (germline): SEHNR, FQNEAQ (reference sequence). The CDR3 length is 15 residues. V was pared by 4 bases and J by 11 bases, with 18 bases between. CDR3 sequence (DNA): TGTGCCAGCAGCTCAGTCGTGGAACAGAGGCCACCCCTCCACTTT. Its protein is CASSSVVEQRPPLHF.

The chain links TRBV6-2 or TRBV6-3 to TRBJ1-5; the D gene is possibly TRBD1 (6 bases). The germline gives CDR1 MNHEY, CDR2 SVGEGT. Trimming took 5 bases from V and 6 from J, leaving 17 bases between them. The CDR3 totals 15 residues. The CDR3 nucleotides read TGTGCCAGCAGTGTGGCAGGGGTATTTGGTCAGCCCCAGCATTTT. It codes for CASSVAGVFGQPQHF.

This clonotype was counted only a few times. This sequence joins TRBV5-5 and TRBJ2-4; 7 nucleotides agree with TRBD2. V lost 1 base, J lost 6 bases, and 4 bases stayed unmatched. In germline, CDR1 is SGHKS, CDR2 YYEKEE (reference sequence). CDR3 length: 14 amino acids. This CDR3 is CASSLLGGSNIQYF. CDR3 bases: TGTGCCAGCAGCTTGTTGGGAGGGTCAAACATTCAGTACTTC. The full variable domain, with the rest looked up from reference TRBV5-5 and TRBJ2-4, is DAGVTQSPTHLIKTRGQQVTLRCSPISGHKSVSWYQQVLGQGPQFIFQYYEKEERGRGNFPDRFSARQFPNYSSELNVNALLLGDSALYLCASSLLGGSNIQYFGAGTRLSVL.

The CDR3 loop reads CASHRVRDEQFF. The CDR3 coding sequence is TGTGCCAGCCACAGGGTTAGGGATGAGCAGTTCTTC. The V and J genes are TRBV6-4 and TRBJ2-1; tentatively, D is TRBD1 (6 bases). The germline V gene encodes CDR1 MRHNA and CDR2 SNTAGT. The CDR3 is made up of 12 amino acids. V lost 8 bases and J lost 8, with 13 bases in between.

The V call is TRBV6-2 or TRBV6-3, the J call TRBJ1-1; D gene ambiguous. The V gene lost 2 bases and the J gene lost 1 base, with 8 bases spanning the gap. This CDR3 has 14 residues. Germline values: CDR1 MNHEY, CDR2 SVGEGT. CDR3 nucleotides: TGTGCCAGCAGTTACCGGCGAGGGAACACTGAAGCTTTCTTT. This gives the protein CASSYRRGNTEAFF.

This clonotype was found many times. The chain carries TRBV10-1 and TRBJ2-7; no reliable D call. This CDR3 comprises 12 residues. V dropped 0 bases and J dropped 4 bases, with 4 bases sitting between them. Germline V CDR1 and CDR2: WNHNN, SYGVQD (reference sequence). CDR3 in amino acids: CASSESGYEQYF. As DNA, the CDR3 is TGCGCCAGCAGTGAGTCGGGGTACGAGCAGTACTTC.

The V gene is TRBV5-5, the J gene TRBJ1-2; D unresolved. From germline, CDR1 is SGHKS and CDR2 YYEKEE (reference sequence). V was trimmed by 4 bases and J by 6 bases, leaving 10 bases between them. The length of the CDR3 is 12 residues. This CDR3 reads CASSGVPHGYTF. The DNA of the CDR3 is TGTGCCAGCAGCGGGGTACCGCATGGCTACACCTTC.

This clonotype was counted a few times. The chain has TRBV7-3 and TRBJ2-5, with D possibly matching TRBD1 (6 bases). Germline-derived CDR1 and CDR2 are SGHTA and FQGTGA. V was shortened by 3 bases and J by 7 bases, with 12 bases between the two germline ends. This CDR3 region has 13 residues. The CDR3 region is CASSFSGDGTQYF. Here the CDR3 DNA reads TGTGCCAGCAGCTTCTCAGGGGATGGGACCCAGTACTTC.

This clonotype was detected only a few times. This chain uses TRBV6-1 with TRBJ2-7; no firm D call. The germline V and J ends were trimmed by 2 bases and 2 bases, with 13 bases remaining between them. This CDR3 has 15 amino acids. The germline CDR1 and CDR2 sequences are MNHNS and SASEGT. The CDR3 loop is CASSEWPDSTYEQYV. The CDR3, as DNA: TGTGCCAGCAGTGAATGGCCCGACTCGACCTACGAGCAGTACGTC.

The chain is built from TRBV6-5 and TRBJ1-1; D not certain. The CDR3 runs 13 residues. Germline V gene sequence: CDR1 MNHEY, CDR2 SVGAGI. Between the trimmed V and J ends, which lost 2 bases and 6 bases, there was a span of 10 bases. DNA of the CDR3: TGTGCCAGCAGTTACGGTGCCTCGGCTGAAGCTTTCTTT. Translation gives CASSYGASAEAFF.

The chain links TRBV11-2 to TRBJ2-3; 10 positions agree with TRBD2. The CDR3 consists of 15 residues. Germline CDR1 SGHAT, CDR2 FQNNGV. With 3 bases clipped from V and 8 bases from J, the junction kept 8 bases outside the gene matches. The chain's CDR3 is CASSFALAGEGTQYF. The CDR3 DNA reads as TGTGCCAGCAGCTTCGCTCTAGCGGGGGAAGGTACGCAGTATTTT.

This rearrangement joins TRBV12-3 or TRBV12-4 to TRBJ2-1, with D uncertain. V shed 5 bases and J shed 10 bases, with 15 bases lying between them. The CDR3 length is 13 residues. In DNA form, the CDR3 reads TGTGCCAGCAGTCCCCAGATGGGCGTGGAGCAGTTCTTC. Translated, it gives CASSPQMGVEQFF.

This clonotype was seen only a few times. The V and J genes are TRBV5-5 and TRBJ1-5; D ambiguous. Trimming shortened V by 2 bases and J by 0 bases, and 15 bases separated the two germline ends. This CDR3 is built from 17 residues. Looked up from germline, CDR1 is SGHKS and CDR2 is YYEKEE (reference sequence). The CDR3 here is CASSLRPDGYSNQPQHF. CDR3 nucleotide sequence: TGTGCCAGCAGCTTACGACCGGACGGGTATAGCAATCAGCCCCAGCATTTT.

This clonotype was counted only a few times. The chain combines TRBV29-1 with TRBJ2-7; the D gene is possibly TRBD1 (5 bases). CDR3 length equals 13 residues. V was clipped by 5 bases and J by 1 base, with 12 bases between them. The germline CDR1 and CDR2 sequences are SQVTM and ANQGSEA. CDR3 loop: CSVYGQGSYEQYF. CDR3 nucleotides: TGCAGCGTTTATGGTCAGGGATCCTACGAGCAGTACTTC.

The rearrangement links TRBV12-3 or TRBV12-4 to TRBJ1-2; 10 positions agree with TRBD1. V lost 3 bases and J lost 1; bases outside the gene matches: 8. This CDR3 spans 17 amino acids. CDR3 region: CASSFVLGDRGNYGYTF. In nucleotides, the CDR3 is TGTGCCAGCAGTTTCGTGTTAGGGGACAGGGGTAACTATGGCTACACCTTC.

The V gene is TRBV7-9, the J gene TRBJ2-7; possibly TRBD1 for D (6 bases). The length of the CDR3 is 12 residues. V was clipped by 5 bases and J by 3 bases, with 8 bases between them. Germline V gene sequence: CDR1 SEHNR, CDR2 FQNEAQ (reference sequence). In DNA form, the CDR3 reads TGTGCCAGCAGCGACAGGAACTACGAGCAGTACTTC. Translation gives CASSDRNYEQYF. Complete variable domain (other parts from reference TRBV7-9 and TRBJ2-7): DTGVSQNPRHKITKRGQNVTFRCDPISEHNRLYWYRQTLGQGPEFLTYFQNEAQLEKSRLLSDRFSAERPKGSFSTLEIQRTEQGDSAMYLCASSDRNYEQYFGPGTRLTVT.

In its sample, this clonotype was seen many times. V usage is TRBV7-9 and J usage is TRBJ2-7; tentative D call: TRBD1 (5 bases). The CDR3 has 13 residues. Per germline, CDR1 SEHNR and CDR2 FQNEAQ (reference sequence). Trimming pared 5 bases from V and 2 bases from J, leaving 10 bases between. The CDR3 bases are TGTGCCAGCAGCAGAACAGGAGCCTACGAGCAGTACGTC. This encodes CASSRTGAYEQYV.

The V and J genes are TRBV12-3 or TRBV12-4 and TRBJ2-3; a possible D gene is TRBD2 (5 bases). Between the trimmed V and J ends, which lost 6 bases and 7 bases, there was a span of 14 bases. The CDR3 covers 13 residues. As DNA, the CDR3 is TGTGCCAGCAGCTCTGGCCGAGGGAATACGCAGTATTTT. Translated, it gives CASSSGRGNTQYF.

This clonotype was counted a few times. The chain recombines TRBV5-4 with TRBJ2-4, with a weak D call TRBD2 (5 bases). Trimming cost V 3 bases and J 8 bases, with 15 bases left between them. The CDR3 is 14 residues long. The germline V gene encodes CDR1 SGHNT and CDR2 YYREEE (reference sequence). The CDR3 loop reads CASSSGSRSDIQYF. The CDR3 DNA sequence: TGTGCCAGCAGCTCGGGGTCAAGATCGGACATTCAGTACTTC.

The V call is TRBV7-9, the J call TRBJ2-1; D not resolved. The CDR3 consists of 14 residues. The V and J ends lost 3 bases and 5 bases respectively, with 11 bases between them. Germline V gene lookup returns CDR1 SEHNR and CDR2 FQNEAQ (reference sequence). CDR3 sequence (DNA): TGTGCCAGCAGCTTCCCCCTAGGGAACAATGAGCAGTTCTTC. It yields the protein CASSFPLGNNEQFF.

This clonotype was seen a handful of times. The V and J genes are TRBV25-1 and TRBJ2-1; no reliable D call. This CDR3 contains 16 residues. The V and J ends lost 1 base and 2 bases respectively, with 12 bases between them. Germline lookup yields CDR1 MGHDK and CDR2 SYGVNS. CDR3 region: CASSESGRLTYNEQFF. The CDR3 DNA is TGTGCCAGCAGTGAATCTGGGCGGCTTACCTACAATGAGCAGTTCTTC.